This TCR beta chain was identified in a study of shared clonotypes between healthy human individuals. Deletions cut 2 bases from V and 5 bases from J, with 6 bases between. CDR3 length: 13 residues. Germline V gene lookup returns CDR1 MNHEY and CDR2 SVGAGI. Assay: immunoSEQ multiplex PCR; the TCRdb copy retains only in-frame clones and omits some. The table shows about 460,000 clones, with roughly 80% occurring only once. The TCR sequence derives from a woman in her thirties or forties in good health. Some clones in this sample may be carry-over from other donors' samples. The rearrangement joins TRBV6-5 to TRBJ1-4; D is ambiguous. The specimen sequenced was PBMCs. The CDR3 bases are TGTGCCAGCAGTTACGATGGGAATGAAAAACTGTTTTTT. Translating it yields CASSYDGNEKLFF.